A selection of T cell receptor beta chains follows, all from one sample in a study of blood T cell repertoires in COVID-19. Repertoires were generated with immunoSEQ multiplex PCR, while TCRdb's copy carries only in-frame clones and drops some. Found here are about 180,000 clones, nearly 80% of them singletons; the top ten hold approximately 15%. Material for sequencing was PBMCs or T cells enriched from blood (not recorded which). The receptors originated from a man in his sixties who had been exposed to COVID-19. Each CDR3 is given with its conserved first and last residue. D genes are given only for firm matches. Clone size is given for some rows only: seen once, a few or many times, or a class if the clone is expanded.

cdr3_aa cdr3_nt v_call d_call j_call clone_size
CASSLDRGPYPIYF TGCGCCAGCAGCTTGGACAGGGGCCCATATCCCATATATTTT TRBV5-1 TRBD1 TRBJ1-3 NA
CASSVWDRRNYGYTF TGTGCCAGTAGTGTGTGGGACAGGAGAAACTATGGCTACACCTTC TRBV19 TRBD1 TRBJ1-2 NA
CASSDDTRDRGSFYEQYF TGTGCCAGCAGCGATGATACTCGGGACAGGGGATCCTTCTACGAGCAGTACTTC TRBV7-9 TRBD1 TRBJ2-7 NA
CAKTTAPNEKLFF TGTGCCAAAACGACAGCGCCGAATGAAAAACTGTTTTTT TRBV21-1 NA TRBJ1-4 NA
CAIRRTGNEQFF TGTGCCATCAGACGAACGGGAAATGAGCAGTTCTTC TRBV10-3 NA TRBJ2-1 NA
CASSQGAGIYF TGTGCCAGCAGCCAGGGGGCCGGGATTTACTTT TRBV3-1/TRBV3-2 NA TRBJ1-1 NA
CASSFLRFSGRQSAHEQFF TGTGCCAGCAGCTTTCTCCGGTTTAGCGGGAGGCAATCGGCCCATGAGCAGTTCTTC TRBV5-8 TRBD2 TRBJ2-1 NA
CASSFLQGYEQYF TGTGCCAGCAGCTTCCTACAGGGCTACGAGCAGTACTTC TRBV5-8 NA TRBJ2-7 NA
CASSPFVSADTQYF TGTGCCAGCAGTCCATTCGTTAGCGCAGATACGCAGTATTTT TRBV6-2/TRBV6-3 NA TRBJ2-3 NA
CASSFVAYNEQFF TGTGCCAGCAGTTTTGTCGCCTACAATGAGCAGTTCTTC TRBV12-3/TRBV12-4 NA TRBJ2-1 NA
CASSPGGPNSPLHF TGTGCCAGCAGCCCAGGGGGTCCTAATTCACCCCTCCACTTT TRBV5-4 TRBD1 TRBJ1-6 NA
CASSLGRVDEQFF TGTGCCAGCAGCCTGGGCAGGGTTGATGAGCAGTTCTTC TRBV3-1/TRBV3-2 NA TRBJ2-1 NA
CASSETDFSGNTIYF TGTGCCAGCAGTGAGACAGATTTCTCTGGAAACACCATATATTTT TRBV27 NA TRBJ1-3 NA
CASSQDGERSLEAFF TGTGCCAGCAGCCAAGATGGGGAGAGGAGTCTTGAAGCTTTCTTT TRBV4-2 NA TRBJ1-1 few
CASSLSRREAEQFF TGTGCCAGCAGCTTAAGTCGACGGGAGGCTGAGCAGTTCTTC TRBV11-2 TRBD2 TRBJ2-1 NA
CASSLRGNTEAFF TGTGCCAGCAGCTTAAGGGGGAACACTGAAGCTTTCTTT TRBV7-8 NA TRBJ1-1 NA
CASSVGGTVSPLHF TGTGCCAGTAGCGTCGGGGGGACCGTTTCACCCCTCCACTTT TRBV19 NA TRBJ1-6 NA
CASSKEGQAFGSSGSCYEQYF TGTGCCAGCAGCAAAGAGGGACAGGCCTTCGGTTCTAGCGGGAGTTGCTACGAGCAGTACTTC TRBV21-1 NA TRBJ2-7 NA
CAWRSRRERYEQYF TGTGCCTGGAGGAGTCGGCGGGAGCGTTACGAGCAGTACTTC TRBV30 TRBD2 TRBJ2-7 NA
CASSRLRETQYF TGTGCCAGCAGCCGACTGCGGGAGACCCAGTACTTC TRBV7-2 NA TRBJ2-5 NA
CASSESGGNTEAFF TGTGCCAGCAGTGAATCGGGGGGTAACACTGAAGCTTTCTTT TRBV25-1 NA TRBJ1-1 NA
CASSYSTSPEAFF TGTGCCAGCAGTTACTCTACTTCGCCTGAAGCTTTCTTT TRBV6-2/TRBV6-3 NA TRBJ1-1 NA
CSALVTVTVNTQYF TGCAGCGCCCTTGTGACAGTGACCGTTAATACGCAGTATTTT TRBV29-1 NA TRBJ2-3 NA
CASSQNRGANYGYTF TGTGCCAGCAGCCAAAACAGGGGCGCTAACTATGGCTACACCTTC TRBV3-1/TRBV3-2 TRBD1 TRBJ1-2 NA
CAISDRGTYEQYF TGTGCCATCAGTGACAGGGGCACCTACGAGCAGTACTTC TRBV10-3 NA TRBJ2-7 NA
CASTSDGALGGELFF TGTGCCAGCACCTCCGATGGGGCTCTTGGCGGGGAGCTGTTTTTT TRBV13 NA TRBJ2-2 NA
CASRTGQGMNTEAFF TGCGCCAGCAGGACGGGACAGGGGATGAACACTGAAGCTTTCTTT TRBV5-1 TRBD1 TRBJ1-1 NA
CASSVRGGPESSYEQYF TGTGCCAGCAGCGTAAGGGGAGGGCCTGAAAGCTCCTACGAGCAGTACTTC TRBV9 TRBD2 TRBJ2-7 NA
CASSSRRLAGLNEQYF TGTGCCAGCAGCTCCAGAAGACTAGCGGGACTGAACGAGCAGTACTTC TRBV11-3 TRBD2 TRBJ2-7 NA
CATSIWDRRETQYF TGTGCCACCTCCATTTGGGACAGGCGCGAGACCCAGTACTTC TRBV19 TRBD1 TRBJ2-5 NA
CSGDRGPNTEAFF TGCAGCGGGGACAGGGGTCCGAACACTGAAGCTTTCTTT TRBV29-1 TRBD1 TRBJ1-1 NA
CASSQDTRGYTF TGTGCCAGCAGCCAAGATACCCGGGGCTACACCTTC TRBV3-1/TRBV3-2 NA TRBJ1-2 NA
CASSLDGSYGYTF TGTGCCAGCAGTTTAGACGGGTCCTATGGCTACACCTTC TRBV12-3/TRBV12-4 NA TRBJ1-2 few
CAMRAQGNSPLHF TGTGCCATGAGGGCCCAGGGGAATTCACCCCTCCACTTT TRBV5-4 NA TRBJ1-6 NA
CASSAPSGSATRTDTQYF TGTGCCAGCAGCGCCCCCAGCGGGAGCGCCACCCGCACAGATACGCAGTATTTT TRBV9 TRBD2 TRBJ2-3 NA
CASSLTGSYGYTF TGTGCCAGCAGTTTAACAGGGAGCTATGGCTACACCTTC TRBV28 NA TRBJ1-2 NA
CASSLMGQGSSPLHF TGTGCCAGCAGTTTGATGGGACAGGGGAGTTCACCCCTCCACTTT TRBV28 TRBD1 TRBJ1-6 NA
CASSLGQGYNEQFF TGTGCCAGCAGTTTAGGGCAGGGTTACAATGAGCAGTTCTTC TRBV27 NA TRBJ2-1 NA
CASSLISGSVDEQYF TGTGCCAGCAGCTTAATCAGCGGGAGCGTGGACGAGCAGTACTTC TRBV5-6 TRBD2 TRBJ2-7 NA
CASSYDLAPNEQYF TGTGCCAGCAGTTACGACCTAGCTCCCAACGAGCAGTACTTC TRBV6-2/TRBV6-3 NA TRBJ2-7 NA
CASSIDGGARNEQFF TGTGCCAGTAGTATAGATGGGGGGGCGCGAAATGAGCAGTTCTTC TRBV19 NA TRBJ2-1 NA
CASSARQGVDEQYF TGTGCCAGTAGTGCCCGACAGGGGGTGGACGAGCAGTACTTC TRBV19 TRBD1 TRBJ2-7 NA
CASSQKLNYEQYF TGTGCCAGCAGCCAAAAACTTAACTACGAGCAGTACTTC TRBV3-1/TRBV3-2 NA TRBJ2-7 few
CASSQGQGRNTGELFF TGTGCCAGCAGCCAAGGGCAGGGTCGCAACACCGGGGAGCTGTTTTTT TRBV3-1/TRBV3-2 NA TRBJ2-2 NA
CASSNPFSGPGETQYF TGTGCCAGTAGTAACCCCTTTTCTGGTCCGGGGGAGACCCAGTACTTC TRBV19 NA TRBJ2-5 NA
CASSTGVGNIQYF TGCGCCAGCAGCACAGGGGTCGGAAACATTCAGTACTTC TRBV10-1 TRBD1 TRBJ2-4 NA
CASRDPGLASYEQYF TGTGCCAGTAGGGATCCGGGACTAGCCTCCTACGAGCAGTACTTC TRBV19 TRBD2 TRBJ2-7 NA